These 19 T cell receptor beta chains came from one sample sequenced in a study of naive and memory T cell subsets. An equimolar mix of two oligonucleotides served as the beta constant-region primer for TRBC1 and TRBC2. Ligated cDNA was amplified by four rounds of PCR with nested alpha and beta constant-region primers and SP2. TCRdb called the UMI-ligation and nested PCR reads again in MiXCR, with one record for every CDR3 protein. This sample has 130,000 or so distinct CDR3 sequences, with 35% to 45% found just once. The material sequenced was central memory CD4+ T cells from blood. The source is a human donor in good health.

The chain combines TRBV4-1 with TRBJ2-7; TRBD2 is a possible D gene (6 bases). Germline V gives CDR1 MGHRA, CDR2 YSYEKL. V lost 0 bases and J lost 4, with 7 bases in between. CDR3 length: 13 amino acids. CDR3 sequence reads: CASSQEGRYEQYF. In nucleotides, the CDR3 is TGCGCCAGCAGCCAAGAGGGGAGGTACGAGCAGTACTTC.

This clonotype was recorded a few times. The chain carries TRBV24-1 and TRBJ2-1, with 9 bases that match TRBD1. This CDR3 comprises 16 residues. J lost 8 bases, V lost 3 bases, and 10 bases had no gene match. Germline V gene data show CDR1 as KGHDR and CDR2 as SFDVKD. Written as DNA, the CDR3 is TGTGCCACCAGTGATCCCGGGACAGGGAGGACCTATGAGCAGTTCTTC. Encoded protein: CATSDPGTGRTYEQFF.

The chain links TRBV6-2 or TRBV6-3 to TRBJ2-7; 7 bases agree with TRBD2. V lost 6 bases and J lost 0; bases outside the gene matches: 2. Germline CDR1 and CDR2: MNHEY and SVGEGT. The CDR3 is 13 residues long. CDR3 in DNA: TGTGCCAGCAGGTCTAGCGGCTCCTACGAGCAGTACTTC. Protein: CASRSSGSYEQYF.

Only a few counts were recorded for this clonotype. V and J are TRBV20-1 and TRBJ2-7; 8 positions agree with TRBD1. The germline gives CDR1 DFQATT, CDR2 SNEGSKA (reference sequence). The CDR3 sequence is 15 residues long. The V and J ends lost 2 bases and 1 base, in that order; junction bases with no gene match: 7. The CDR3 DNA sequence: TGCAGTGCTAGACAGCGACAGGGGTTATCCTACGAGCAGTACTTC. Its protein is CSARQRQGLSYEQYF.

CDR3 nucleotides: TGTGCCAGCTCAGGAGGAGGGGGAGGACTACGCAATGAGCAGTTCTTC. This gives the protein CASSGGGGGLRNEQFF. The rearrangement links TRBV2 to TRBJ2-1, with D possibly called TRBD1 or TRBD2 (6 bases each). The V gene's germline CDR1 is SNHLY and CDR2 FYNNEI. The V and J ends lost 8 bases and 6 bases respectively, with 23 bases between them. CDR3 length equals 16 residues.

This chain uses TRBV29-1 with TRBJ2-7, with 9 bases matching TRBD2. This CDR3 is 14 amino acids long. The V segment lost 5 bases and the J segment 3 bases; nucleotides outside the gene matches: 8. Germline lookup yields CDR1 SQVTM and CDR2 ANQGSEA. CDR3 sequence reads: CSVYGAGGLYEQYF. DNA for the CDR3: TGCAGCGTTTATGGGGCGGGAGGGCTCTACGAGCAGTACTTC.

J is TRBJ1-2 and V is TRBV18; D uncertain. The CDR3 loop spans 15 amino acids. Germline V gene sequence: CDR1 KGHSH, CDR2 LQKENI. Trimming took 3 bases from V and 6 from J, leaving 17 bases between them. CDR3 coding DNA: TGTGCCAGCTCACCGGGCAGCCATCGTCCTAATGGCTACACCTTC. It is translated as CASSPGSHRPNGYTF.

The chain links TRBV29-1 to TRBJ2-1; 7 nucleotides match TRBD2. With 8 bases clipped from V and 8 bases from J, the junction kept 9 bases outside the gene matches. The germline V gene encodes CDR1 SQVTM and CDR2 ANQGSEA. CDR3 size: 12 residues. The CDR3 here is CSFLSGIDEQFF. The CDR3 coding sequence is TGCAGCTTCCTCAGCGGGATCGATGAGCAGTTCTTC.

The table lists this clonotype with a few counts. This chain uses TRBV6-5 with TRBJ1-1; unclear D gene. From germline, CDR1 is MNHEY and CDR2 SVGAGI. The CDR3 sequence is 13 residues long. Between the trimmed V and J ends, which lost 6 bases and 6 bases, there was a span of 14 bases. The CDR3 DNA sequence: TGTGCCAGCAGACATCCCAGGAGCGCTGAAGCTTTCTTT. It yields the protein CASRHPRSAEAFF.

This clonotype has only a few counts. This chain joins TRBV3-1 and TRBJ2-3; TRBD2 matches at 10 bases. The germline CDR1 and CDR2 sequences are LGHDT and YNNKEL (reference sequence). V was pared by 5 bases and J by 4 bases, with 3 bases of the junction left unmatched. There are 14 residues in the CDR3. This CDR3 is CASSALAGADTQYF. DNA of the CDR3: TGTGCCAGCAGCGCCCTAGCGGGAGCAGATACGCAGTATTTT.

The DNA of the CDR3 is TGTGCCAGCAGTCCTACACACCAACCTTCTGAAGCTTTCTTT. Its protein product is CASSPTHQPSEAFF. The chain combines TRBV6-5 with TRBJ1-1, with D uncertain. The CDR3 covers 14 residues. CDR1 and CDR2 from the germline V gene are MNHEY and SVGAGI. V dropped 5 bases and J dropped 6 bases, with 16 bases sitting between them.

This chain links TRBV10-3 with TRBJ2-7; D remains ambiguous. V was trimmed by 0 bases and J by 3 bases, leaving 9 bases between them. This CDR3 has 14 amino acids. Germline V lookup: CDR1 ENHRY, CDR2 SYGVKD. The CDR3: CAISESGRNYEQYF. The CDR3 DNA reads TGTGCCATCAGTGAGTCCGGACGGAACTACGAGCAGTACTTC.

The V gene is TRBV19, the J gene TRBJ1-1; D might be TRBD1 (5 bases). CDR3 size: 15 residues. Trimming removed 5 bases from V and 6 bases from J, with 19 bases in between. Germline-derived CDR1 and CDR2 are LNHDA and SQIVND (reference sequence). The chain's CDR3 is CASSPPGTARSEAFF. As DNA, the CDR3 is TGTGCCAGTAGTCCCCCCGGGACGGCGCGCTCTGAAGCTTTCTTT.

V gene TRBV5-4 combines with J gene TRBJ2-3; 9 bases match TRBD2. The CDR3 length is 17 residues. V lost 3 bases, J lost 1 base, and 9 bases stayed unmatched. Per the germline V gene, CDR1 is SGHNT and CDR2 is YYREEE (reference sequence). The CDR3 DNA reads TGTGCCAGCAGCTCCGTGGCTAGCGGGATGGGCACAGATACGCAGTATTTT. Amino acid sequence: CASSSVASGMGTDTQYF.

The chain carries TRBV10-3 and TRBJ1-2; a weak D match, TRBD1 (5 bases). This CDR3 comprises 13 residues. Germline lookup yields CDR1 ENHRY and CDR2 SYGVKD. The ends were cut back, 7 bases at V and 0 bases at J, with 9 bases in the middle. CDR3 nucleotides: TGTGCCATCAAAGGGGTTTCTAACTATGGCTACACCTTC. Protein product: CAIKGVSNYGYTF.

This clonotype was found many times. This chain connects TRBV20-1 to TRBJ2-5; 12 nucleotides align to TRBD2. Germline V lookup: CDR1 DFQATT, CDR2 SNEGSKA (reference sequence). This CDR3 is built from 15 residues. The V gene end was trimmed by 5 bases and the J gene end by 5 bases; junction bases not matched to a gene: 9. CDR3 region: CSARQTSGRGETQYF. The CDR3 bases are TGCAGTGCTCGCCAGACTAGCGGGAGAGGGGAGACCCAGTACTTC.

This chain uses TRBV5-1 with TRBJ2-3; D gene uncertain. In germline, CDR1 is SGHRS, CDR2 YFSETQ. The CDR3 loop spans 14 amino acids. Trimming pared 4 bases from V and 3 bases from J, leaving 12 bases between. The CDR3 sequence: CASSPYLETDTQYF. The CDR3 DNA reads TGCGCCAGCAGCCCTTACCTAGAAACAGATACGCAGTATTTT. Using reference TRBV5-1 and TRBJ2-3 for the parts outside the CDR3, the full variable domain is KAGVTQTPRYLIKTRGQQVTLSCSPISGHRSVSWYQQTPGQGLQFLFEYFSETQRNKGNFPGRFSGRQFSNSRSEMNVSTLELGDSALYLCASSPYLETDTQYFGPGTRLTVL.

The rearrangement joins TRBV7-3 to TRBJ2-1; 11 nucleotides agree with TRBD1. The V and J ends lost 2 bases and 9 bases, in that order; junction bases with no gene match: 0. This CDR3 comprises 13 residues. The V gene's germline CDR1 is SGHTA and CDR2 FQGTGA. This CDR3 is CASSLGTGGEQFF. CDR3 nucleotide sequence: TGTGCCAGCAGCTTAGGGACAGGGGGTGAGCAGTTCTTC.

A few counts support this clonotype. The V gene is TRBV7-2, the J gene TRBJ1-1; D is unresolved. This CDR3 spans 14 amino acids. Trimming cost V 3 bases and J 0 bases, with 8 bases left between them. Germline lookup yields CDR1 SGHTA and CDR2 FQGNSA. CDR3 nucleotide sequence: TGTGCCAGCAGCTTCTGGGAGTTGAACACTGAAGCTTTCTTT. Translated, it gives CASSFWELNTEAFF. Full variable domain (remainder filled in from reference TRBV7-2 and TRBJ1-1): GAGVSQSPSNKVTEKGKDVELRCDPISGHTALYWYRQSLGQGLEFLIYFQGNSAPDKSGLPSDRFSAERTGGSVSTLTIQRTQQEDSAVYLCASSFWELNTEAFFGQGTRLTVV.